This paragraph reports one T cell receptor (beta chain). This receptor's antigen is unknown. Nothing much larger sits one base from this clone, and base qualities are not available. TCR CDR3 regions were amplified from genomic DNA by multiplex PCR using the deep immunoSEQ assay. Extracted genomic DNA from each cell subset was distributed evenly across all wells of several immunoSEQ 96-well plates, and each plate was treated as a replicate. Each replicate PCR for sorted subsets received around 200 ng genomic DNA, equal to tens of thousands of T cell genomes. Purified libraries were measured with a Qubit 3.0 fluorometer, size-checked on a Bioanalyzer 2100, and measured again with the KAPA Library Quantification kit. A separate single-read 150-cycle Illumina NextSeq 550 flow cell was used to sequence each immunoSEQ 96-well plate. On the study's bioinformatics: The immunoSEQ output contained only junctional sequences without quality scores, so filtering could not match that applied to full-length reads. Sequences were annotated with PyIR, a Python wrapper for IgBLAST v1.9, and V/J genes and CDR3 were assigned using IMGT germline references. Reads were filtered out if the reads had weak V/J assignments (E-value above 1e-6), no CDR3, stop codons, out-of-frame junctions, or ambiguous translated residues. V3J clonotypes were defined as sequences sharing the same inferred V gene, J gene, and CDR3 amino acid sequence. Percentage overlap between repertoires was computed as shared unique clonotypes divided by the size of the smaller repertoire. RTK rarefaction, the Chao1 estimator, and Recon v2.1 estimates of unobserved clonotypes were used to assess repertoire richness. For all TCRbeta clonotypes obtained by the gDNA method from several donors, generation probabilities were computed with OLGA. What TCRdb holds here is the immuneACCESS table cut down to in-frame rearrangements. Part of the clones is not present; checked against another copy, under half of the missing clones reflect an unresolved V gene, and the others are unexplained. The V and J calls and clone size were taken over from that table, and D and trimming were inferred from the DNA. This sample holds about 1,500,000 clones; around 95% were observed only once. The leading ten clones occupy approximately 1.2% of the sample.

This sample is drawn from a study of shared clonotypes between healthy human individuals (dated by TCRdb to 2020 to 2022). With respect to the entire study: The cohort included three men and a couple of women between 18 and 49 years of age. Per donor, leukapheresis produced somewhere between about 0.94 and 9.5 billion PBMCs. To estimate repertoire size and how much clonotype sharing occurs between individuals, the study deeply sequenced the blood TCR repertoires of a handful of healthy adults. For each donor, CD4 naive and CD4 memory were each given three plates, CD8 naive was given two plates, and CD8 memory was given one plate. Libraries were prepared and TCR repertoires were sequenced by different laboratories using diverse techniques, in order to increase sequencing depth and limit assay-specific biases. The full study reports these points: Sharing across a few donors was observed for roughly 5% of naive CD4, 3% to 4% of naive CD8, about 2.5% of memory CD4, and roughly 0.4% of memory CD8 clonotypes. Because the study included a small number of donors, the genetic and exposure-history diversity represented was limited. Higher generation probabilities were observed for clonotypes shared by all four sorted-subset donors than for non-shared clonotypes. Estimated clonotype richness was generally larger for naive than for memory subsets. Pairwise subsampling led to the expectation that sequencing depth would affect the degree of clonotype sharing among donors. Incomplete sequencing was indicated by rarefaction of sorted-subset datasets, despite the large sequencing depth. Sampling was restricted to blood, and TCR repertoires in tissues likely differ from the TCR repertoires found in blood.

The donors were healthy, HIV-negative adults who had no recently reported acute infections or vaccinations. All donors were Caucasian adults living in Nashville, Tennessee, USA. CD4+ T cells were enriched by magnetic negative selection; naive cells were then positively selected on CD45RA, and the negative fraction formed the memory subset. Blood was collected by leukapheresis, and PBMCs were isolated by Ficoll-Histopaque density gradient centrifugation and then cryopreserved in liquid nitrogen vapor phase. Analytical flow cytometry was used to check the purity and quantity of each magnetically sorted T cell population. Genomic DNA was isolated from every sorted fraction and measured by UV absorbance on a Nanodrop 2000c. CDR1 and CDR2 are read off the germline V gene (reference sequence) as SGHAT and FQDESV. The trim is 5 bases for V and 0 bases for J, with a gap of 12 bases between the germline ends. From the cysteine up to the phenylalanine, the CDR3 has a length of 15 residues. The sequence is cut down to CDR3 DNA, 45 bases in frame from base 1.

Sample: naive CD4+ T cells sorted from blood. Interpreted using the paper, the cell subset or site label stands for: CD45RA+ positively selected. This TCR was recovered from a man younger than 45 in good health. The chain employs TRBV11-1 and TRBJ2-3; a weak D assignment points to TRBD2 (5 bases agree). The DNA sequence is TGTGCCAGCAGCCCGGACTTCCGCAGCACAGATACGCAGTATTTT. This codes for CASSPDFRSTDTQYF.